This TCR beta chain was obtained from a study of blood T cells in healthy people across ages. Next came a second PCR, run for about 7 to 12 cycles, which used a sample-barcoded 5' primer along with a J-beta primer mix. TCRdb recomputed calls from the 5' RACE reads with MiXCR, one row per CDR3 protein. The profile shows approximately 800,000 distinct CDR3 sequences, 25% of them singletons. Trimming cost V 5 bases and J 2 bases, with 19 bases left between them. CDR1 is SQVTM and CDR2 is ANQGSEA in the germline V gene. The CDR3 is 15 residues long. These data also formed part of another study, on T cells of mothers and their children. That work adds: A few healthy Caucasian mothers, along with their six children, were the donors.

This TCR was recovered from a boy between 10 and 17 years old in good health. The rearrangement uses TRBV29-1 and TRBJ2-7; D is perhaps TRBD1 or TRBD2 (6 bases each). The sample taken for sequencing was blood. This CDR3 reads CSVSGGLASPYEQYF. The DNA for the CDR3 is TGCAGCGTTTCTGGGGGGCTAGCGTCGCCCTACGAGCAGTACTTC.